This paragraph covers one T cell receptor (beta chain) sequence. Method: immunoSEQ multiplex PCR; TCRdb's copy keeps in-frame clones and lacks some. The sample contains about 820,000 clones, 92% of which appear only once. This entry is derived from a study of shared clonotypes between healthy human individuals. Naive CD8 cells, CD45RO-negative and positively selected for CCR7, excluded terminally differentiated effector memory CD45RA+ cells. V gave up 1 base and J gave up 3 bases, with 14 bases separating them. Germline CDR1 is MDHEN and CDR2 is SYDVKM. The CDR3 consists of 16 residues. The sample consisted of naive CD8+ T cells sorted from blood. The receptor was isolated from a man under 40 in good health. The V call is TRBV28, the J call TRBJ2-3; no definite D call. CDR3 nucleotide sequence: TGTGCCAGCAGTTTATTTCGAGACACATCTACAGATACGCAGTATTTT. Translated, it gives CASSLFRDTSTDTQYF.